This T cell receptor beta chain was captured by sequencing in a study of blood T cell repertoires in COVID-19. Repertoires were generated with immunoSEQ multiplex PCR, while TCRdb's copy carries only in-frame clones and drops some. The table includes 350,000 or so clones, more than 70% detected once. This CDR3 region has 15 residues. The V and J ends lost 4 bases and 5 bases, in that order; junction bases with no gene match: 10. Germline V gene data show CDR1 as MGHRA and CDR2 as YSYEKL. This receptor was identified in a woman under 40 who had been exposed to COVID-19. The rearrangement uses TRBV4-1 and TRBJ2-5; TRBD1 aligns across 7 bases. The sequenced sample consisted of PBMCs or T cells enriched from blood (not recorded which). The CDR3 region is CASSLSQGYKETQYF. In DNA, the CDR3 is TGCGCCAGCAGCCTTTCACAGGGGTATAAGGAGACCCAGTACTTC.